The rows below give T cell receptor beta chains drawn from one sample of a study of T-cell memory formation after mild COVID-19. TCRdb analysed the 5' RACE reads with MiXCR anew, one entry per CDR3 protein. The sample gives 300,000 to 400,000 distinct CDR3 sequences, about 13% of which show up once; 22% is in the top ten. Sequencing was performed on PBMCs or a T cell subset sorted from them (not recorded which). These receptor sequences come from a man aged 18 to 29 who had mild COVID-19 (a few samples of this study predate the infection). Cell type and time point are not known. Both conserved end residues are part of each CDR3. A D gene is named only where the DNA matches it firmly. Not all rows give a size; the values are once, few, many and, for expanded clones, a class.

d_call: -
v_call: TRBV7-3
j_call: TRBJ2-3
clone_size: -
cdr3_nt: TGTGCCAGCAGCCCCCAAGCGGGTAATGCAGATACGCAGTATTTT
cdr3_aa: CASSPQAGNADTQYF

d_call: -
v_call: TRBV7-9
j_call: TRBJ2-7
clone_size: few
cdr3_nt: TGTGCCAGCAGCTTCGGGCAGCAGGGGCAGTACTTC
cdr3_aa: CASSFGQQGQYF

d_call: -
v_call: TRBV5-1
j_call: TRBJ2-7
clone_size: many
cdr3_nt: TGCGCCAGCAGCTTGTCGGCGAGCTCCTACGAGCAGTACTTC
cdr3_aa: CASSLSASSYEQYF

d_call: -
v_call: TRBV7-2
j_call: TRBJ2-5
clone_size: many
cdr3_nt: TGTGCCAGCAGCTTTGGTCGGAGACTGGTTCTACAAGAGACCCAGTACTTC
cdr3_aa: CASSFGRRLVLQETQYF

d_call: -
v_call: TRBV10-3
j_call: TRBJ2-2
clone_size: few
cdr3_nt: TGTGCCATCAGCGGGGTGGCGACGGGCACCGGGGAGCTGTTTTTT
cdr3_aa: CAISGVATGTGELFF

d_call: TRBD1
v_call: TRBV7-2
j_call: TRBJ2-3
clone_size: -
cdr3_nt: TGTGCCAGCAGCGTAGCGGACAGGGGGCTTGGTACGCAGTATTTT
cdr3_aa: CASSVADRGLGTQYF

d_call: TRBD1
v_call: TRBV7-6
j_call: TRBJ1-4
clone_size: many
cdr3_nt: TGTGCCAGCAGCTTAGAAGGACAGGGGGATGAAAAACTGTTTTTT
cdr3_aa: CASSLEGQGDEKLFF

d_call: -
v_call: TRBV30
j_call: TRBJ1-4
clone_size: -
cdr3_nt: TGTGCCTGGAGTGTACTGCGGGGGCTCGGTAATGAAAAACTGTTTTTT
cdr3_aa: CAWSVLRGLGNEKLFF

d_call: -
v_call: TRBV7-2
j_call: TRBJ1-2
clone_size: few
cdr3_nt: TGTGCCAGCAGCTGGGCAATGGAGCCGGGGGCGGATGGCTACACCTTC
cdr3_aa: CASSWAMEPGADGYTF

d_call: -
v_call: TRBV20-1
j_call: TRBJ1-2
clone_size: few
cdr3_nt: TGCAGTGCTAGATGGTCACAGAAAAATGGCTACACCTTC
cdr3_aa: CSARWSQKNGYTF

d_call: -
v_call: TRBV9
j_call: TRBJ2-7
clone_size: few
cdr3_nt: TGTGCCAGCAGCGTAAGCAGGGTGGGAGAGCAGTACTTC
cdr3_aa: CASSVSRVGEQYF

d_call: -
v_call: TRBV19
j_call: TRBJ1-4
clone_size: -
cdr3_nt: TGTGCCAGTAGTATGAAACAGGATGAAAAACTGTTTTTT
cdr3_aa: CASSMKQDEKLFF

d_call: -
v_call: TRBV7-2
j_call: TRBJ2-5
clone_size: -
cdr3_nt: TGTGCCAGCAGCACCCCCCCCGTCGGAGAGACCCAGTACTTC
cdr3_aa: CASSTPPVGETQYF

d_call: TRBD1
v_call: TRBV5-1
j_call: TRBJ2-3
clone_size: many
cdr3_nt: TGCGCCAGCAGACAGGGGGCTGAAGGAGATACGCAGTATTTT
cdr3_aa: CASRQGAEGDTQYF

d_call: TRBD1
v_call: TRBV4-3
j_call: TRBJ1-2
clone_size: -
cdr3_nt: TGCGCCAGCAGCGCGCAAGCACAGGGGGCCATCTATGGCTACACCTTC
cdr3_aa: CASSAQAQGAIYGYTF

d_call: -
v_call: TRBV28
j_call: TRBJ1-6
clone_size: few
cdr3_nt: TGTGCCAGCAGTTGGAAGTTGGGTTCACCCCTCCACTTT
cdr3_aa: CASSWKLGSPLHF

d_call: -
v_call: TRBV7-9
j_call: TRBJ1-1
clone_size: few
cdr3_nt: TGTGCCAGCAGCTCCCCGGGGCGCAAGACGAACACTGAAGCTTTCTTT
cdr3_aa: CASSSPGRKTNTEAFF

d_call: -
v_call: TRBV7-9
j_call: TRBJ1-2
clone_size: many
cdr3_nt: TGTGCCAGCAGCTTAGGGGCCACGGCCGATGGCTACACCTTC
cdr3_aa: CASSLGATADGYTF

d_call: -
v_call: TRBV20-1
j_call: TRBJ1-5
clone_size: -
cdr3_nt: TGCAGTGCTAGAGCCCCACAGGGTGACCGACAGCCCCAGCATTTT
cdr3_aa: CSARAPQGDRQPQHF

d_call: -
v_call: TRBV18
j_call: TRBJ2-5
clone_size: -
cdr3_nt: TGTGCCAGCTCACCACGGGATGCGGGTGAGACCCAGTACTTC
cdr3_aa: CASSPRDAGETQYF

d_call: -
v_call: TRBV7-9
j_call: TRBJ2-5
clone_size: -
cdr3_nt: TGTGCCAGCACGGAGAGGGAGACCCAGTACTTC
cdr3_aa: CASTERETQYF